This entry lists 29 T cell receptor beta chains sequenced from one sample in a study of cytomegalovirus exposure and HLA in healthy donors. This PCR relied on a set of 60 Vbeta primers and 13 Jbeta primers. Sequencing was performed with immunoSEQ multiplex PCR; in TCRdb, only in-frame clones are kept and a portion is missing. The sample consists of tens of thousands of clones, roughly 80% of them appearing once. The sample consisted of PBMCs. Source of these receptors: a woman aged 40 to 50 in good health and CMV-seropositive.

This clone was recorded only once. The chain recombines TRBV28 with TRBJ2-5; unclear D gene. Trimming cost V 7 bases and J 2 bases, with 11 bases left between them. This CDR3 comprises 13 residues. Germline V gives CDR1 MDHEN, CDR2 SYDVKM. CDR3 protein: CASITGSQETQYF. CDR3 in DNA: TGTGCCAGCATCACCGGTAGTCAAGAGACCCAGTACTTC.

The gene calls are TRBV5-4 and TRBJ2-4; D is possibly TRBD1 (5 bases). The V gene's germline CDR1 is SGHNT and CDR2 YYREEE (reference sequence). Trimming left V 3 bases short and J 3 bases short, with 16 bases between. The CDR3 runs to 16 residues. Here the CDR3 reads CASSSLGQTDKNIQYF. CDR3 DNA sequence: TGTGCCAGCAGCTCCCTAGGTCAGACAGACAAAAACATTCAGTACTTC.

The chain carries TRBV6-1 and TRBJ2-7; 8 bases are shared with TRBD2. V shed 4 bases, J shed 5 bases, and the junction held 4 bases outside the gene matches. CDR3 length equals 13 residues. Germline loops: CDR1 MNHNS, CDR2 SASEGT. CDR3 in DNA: TGTGCCAGCAGTGGAGGACTAGCCGACGAGCAGTACTTC. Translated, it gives CASSGGLADEQYF.

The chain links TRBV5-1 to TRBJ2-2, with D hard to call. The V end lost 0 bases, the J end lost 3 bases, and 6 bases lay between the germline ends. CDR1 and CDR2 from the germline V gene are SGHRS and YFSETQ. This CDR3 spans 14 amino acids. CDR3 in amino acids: CASSLGPDTGELFF. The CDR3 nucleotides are TGCGCCAGCAGCTTGGGTCCGGACACCGGGGAGCTGTTTTTT.

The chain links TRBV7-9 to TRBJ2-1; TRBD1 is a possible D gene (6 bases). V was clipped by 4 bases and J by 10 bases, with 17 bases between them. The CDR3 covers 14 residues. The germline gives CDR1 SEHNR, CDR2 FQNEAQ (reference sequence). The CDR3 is CASSSRYGQIEQFF. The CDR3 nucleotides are TGTGCCAGCAGCTCCCGATACGGACAGATCGAGCAGTTCTTC.

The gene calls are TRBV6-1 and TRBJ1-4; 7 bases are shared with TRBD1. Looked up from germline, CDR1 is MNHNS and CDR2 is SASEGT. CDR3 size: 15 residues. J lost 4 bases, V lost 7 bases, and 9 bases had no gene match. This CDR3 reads CASIGWDSRNEKLFF. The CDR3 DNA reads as TGTGCCAGCATAGGCTGGGACAGCCGTAATGAAAAACTGTTTTTT.

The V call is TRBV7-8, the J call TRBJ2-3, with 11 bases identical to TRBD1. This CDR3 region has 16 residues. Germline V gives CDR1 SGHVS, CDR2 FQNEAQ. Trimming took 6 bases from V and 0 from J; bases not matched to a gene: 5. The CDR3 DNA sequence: TGTGCCAGCAGAAGGGACAGGGGGGGAAGCACAGATACGCAGTATTTT. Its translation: CASRRDRGGSTDTQYF.

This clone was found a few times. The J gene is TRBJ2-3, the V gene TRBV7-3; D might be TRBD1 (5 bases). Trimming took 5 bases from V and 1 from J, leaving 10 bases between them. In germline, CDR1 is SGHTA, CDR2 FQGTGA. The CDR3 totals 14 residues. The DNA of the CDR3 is TGTGCCAGCAGCCTCCAGGGTGGCACAGATACGCAGTATTTT. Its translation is CASSLQGGTDTQYF. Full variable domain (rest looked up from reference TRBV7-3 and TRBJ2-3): GAGVSQTPSNKVTEKGKYVELRCDPISGHTALYWYRQSLGQGPEFLIYFQGTGAADDSGLPNDRFFAVRPEGSVSTLKIQRTERGDSAVYLCASSLQGGTDTQYFGPGTRLTVL.

In nucleotides, the CDR3 is TGTGCCAGCAGCGCCATTCGGGGACAGGGATTTGAAGCTTTCTTT. Amino acid sequence: CASSAIRGQGFEAFF. The chain is built from TRBV7-9 and TRBJ1-1; 9 positions match TRBD1. The CDR3 length is 15 residues. The V gene's germline CDR1 is SEHNR and CDR2 FQNEAQ (reference sequence). J was trimmed by 7 bases and V by 5 bases; bases with no gene match: 11.

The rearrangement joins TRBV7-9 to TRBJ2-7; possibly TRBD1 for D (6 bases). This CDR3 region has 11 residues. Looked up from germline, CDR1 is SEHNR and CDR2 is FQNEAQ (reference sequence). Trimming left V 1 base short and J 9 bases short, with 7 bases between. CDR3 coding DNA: TGTGCCAGCAGCTTAGTAGGGGGGCAGTACTTC. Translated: CASSLVGGQYF.

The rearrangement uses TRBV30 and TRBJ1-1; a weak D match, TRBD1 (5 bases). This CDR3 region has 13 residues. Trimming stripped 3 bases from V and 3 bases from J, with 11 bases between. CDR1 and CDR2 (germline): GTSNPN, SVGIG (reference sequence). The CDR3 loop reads CAWRWGGDTEAFF. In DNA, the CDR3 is TGTGCCTGGAGGTGGGGGGGGGACACTGAAGCTTTCTTT.

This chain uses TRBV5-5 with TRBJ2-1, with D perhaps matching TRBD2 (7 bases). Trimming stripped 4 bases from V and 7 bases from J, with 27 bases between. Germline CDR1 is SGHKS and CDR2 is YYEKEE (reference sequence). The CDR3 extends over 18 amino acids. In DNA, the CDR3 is TGTGCCAGCAGCCGGGGGGCTCGCTTGGGTCAGCTTGGGAATGAGCAGTTCTTC. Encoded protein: CASSRGARLGQLGNEQFF.

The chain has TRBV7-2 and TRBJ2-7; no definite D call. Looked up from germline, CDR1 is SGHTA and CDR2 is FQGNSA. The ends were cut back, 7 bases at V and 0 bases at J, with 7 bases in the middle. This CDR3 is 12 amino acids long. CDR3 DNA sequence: TGTGCCAGCACATCGAGCTCCTACGAGCAGTACTTC. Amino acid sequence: CASTSSSYEQYF.

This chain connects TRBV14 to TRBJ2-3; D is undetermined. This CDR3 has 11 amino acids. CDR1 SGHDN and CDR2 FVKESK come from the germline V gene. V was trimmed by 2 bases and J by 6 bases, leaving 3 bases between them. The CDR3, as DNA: TGTGCCAGCAGCCAACTGGATACGCAGTATTTT. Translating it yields CASSQLDTQYF.

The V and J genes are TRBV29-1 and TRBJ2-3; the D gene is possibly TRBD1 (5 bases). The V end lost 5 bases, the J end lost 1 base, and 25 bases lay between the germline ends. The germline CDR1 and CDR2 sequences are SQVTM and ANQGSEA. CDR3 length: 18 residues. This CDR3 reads CSVQSRSGRERGTDTQYF. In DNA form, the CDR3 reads TGCAGCGTTCAGTCCCGCTCGGGCAGGGAAAGGGGCACAGATACGCAGTATTTT.

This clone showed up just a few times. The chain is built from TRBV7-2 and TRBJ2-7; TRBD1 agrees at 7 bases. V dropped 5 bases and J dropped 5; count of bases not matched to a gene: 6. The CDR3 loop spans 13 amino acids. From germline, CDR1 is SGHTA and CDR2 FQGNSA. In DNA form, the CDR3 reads TGTGCCAGCAGCACGCGACAGGGTCACGAGCAGTACTTC. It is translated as CASSTRQGHEQYF.

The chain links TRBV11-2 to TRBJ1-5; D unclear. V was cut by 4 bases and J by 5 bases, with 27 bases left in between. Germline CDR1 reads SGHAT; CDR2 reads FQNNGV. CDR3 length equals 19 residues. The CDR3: CASSSGTRKWADHDQPQHF. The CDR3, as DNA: TGTGCCAGCAGCTCCGGAACGCGAAAATGGGCAGATCACGATCAGCCCCAGCATTTT.

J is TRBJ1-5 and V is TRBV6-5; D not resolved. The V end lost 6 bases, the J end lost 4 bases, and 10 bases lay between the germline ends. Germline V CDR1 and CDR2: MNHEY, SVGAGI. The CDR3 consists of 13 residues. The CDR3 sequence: CASRITENQPQHF. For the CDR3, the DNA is TGTGCCAGCAGGATAACAGAAAATCAGCCCCAGCATTTT.

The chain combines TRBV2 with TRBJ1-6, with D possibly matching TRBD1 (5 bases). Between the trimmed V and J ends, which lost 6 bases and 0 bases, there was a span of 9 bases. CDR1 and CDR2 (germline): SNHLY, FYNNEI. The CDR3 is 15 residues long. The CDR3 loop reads CASRGGSSYNSPLHF. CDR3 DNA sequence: TGTGCCAGCAGGGGGGGGAGCTCCTATAATTCACCCCTCCACTTT.

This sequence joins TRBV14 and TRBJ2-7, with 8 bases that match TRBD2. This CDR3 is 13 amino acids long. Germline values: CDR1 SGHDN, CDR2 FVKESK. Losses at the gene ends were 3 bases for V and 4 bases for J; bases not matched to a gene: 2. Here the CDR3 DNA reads TGTGCCAGCAGCCAGGGACTAGGTTACGAGCAGTACTTC. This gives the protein CASSQGLGYEQYF.

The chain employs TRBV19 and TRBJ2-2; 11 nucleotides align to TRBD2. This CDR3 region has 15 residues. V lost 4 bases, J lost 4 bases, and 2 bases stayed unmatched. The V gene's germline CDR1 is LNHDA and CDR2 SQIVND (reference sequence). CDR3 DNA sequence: TGTGCCAGTAGTAAGGGGACTAGCGGCACCGGGGAGCTGTTTTTT. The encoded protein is CASSKGTSGTGELFF.

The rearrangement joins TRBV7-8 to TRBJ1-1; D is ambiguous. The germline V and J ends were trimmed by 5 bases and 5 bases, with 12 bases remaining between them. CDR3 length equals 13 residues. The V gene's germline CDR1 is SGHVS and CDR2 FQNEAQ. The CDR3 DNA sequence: TGTGCCAGCAGCCAAAGGACTGCTACTGAAGCTTTCTTT. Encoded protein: CASSQRTATEAFF.

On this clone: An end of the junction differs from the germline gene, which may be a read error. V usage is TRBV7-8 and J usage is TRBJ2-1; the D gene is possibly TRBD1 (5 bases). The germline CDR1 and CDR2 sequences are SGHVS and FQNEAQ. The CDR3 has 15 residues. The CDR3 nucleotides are TGTGCCAGCACCTTATCAGACAGCTCCTACAATGAGCAGTTCTTC. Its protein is CASTLSDSSYNEQFF.

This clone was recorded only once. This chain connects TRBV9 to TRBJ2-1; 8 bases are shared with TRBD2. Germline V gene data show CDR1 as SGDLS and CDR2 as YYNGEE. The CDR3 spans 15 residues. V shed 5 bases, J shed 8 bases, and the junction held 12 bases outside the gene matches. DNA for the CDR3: TGTGCCAGCAGTGAGAGCGGGGGCCTAAGAGATGAGCAGTTCTTC. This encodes CASSESGGLRDEQFF.

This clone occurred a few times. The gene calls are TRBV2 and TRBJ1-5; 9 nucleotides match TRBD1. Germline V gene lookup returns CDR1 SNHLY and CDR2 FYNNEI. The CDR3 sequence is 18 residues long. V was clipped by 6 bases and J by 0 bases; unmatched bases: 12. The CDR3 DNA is TGTGCCAGCAGACCCCTACCGGGACAGGGATTTAGCAATCAGCCCCAGCATTTT. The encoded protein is CASRPLPGQGFSNQPQHF.

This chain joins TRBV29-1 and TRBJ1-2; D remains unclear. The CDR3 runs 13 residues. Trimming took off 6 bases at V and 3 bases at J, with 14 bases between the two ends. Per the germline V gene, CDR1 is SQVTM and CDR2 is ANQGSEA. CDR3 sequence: CSVSQVLDYGYTF. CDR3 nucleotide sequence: TGCAGCGTATCCCAGGTGTTGGACTATGGCTACACCTTC.

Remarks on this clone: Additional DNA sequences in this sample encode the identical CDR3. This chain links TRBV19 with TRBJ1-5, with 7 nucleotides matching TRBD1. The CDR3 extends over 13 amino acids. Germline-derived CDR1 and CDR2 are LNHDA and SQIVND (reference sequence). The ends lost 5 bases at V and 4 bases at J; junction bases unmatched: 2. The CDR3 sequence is CASSRDRNQPQHF. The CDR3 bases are TGTGCCAGTAGTCGGGACAGAAATCAGCCCCAGCATTTT.

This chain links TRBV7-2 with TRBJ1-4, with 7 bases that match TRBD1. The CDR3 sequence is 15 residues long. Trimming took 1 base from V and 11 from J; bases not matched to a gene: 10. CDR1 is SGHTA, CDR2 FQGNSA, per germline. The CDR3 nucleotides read TGTGCCAGCAGCTTAGGGGACAGAGACGGAGGGAAACTGTTTTTT. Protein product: CASSLGDRDGGKLFF.

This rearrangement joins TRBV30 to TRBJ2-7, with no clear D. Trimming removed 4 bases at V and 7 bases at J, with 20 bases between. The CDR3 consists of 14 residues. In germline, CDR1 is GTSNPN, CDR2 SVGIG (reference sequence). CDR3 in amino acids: CAWMSDSHSWEQYF. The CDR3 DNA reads TGTGCCTGGATGAGTGACTCCCACTCATGGGAGCAGTACTTC.